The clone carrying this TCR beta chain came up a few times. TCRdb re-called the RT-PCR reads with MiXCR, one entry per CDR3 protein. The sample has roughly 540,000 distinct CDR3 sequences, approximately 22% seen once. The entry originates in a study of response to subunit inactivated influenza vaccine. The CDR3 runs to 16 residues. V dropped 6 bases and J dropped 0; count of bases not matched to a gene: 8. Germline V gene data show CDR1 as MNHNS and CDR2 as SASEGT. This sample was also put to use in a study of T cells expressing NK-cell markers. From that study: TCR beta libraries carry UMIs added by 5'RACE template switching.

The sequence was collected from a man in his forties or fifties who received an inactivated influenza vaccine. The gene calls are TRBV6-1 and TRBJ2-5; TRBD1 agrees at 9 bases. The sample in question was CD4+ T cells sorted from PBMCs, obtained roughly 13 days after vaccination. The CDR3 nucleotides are TGTGCCAGCAGGACCGGGACAGGGTCATACCAAGAGACCCAGTACTTC. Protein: CASRTGTGSYQETQYF.